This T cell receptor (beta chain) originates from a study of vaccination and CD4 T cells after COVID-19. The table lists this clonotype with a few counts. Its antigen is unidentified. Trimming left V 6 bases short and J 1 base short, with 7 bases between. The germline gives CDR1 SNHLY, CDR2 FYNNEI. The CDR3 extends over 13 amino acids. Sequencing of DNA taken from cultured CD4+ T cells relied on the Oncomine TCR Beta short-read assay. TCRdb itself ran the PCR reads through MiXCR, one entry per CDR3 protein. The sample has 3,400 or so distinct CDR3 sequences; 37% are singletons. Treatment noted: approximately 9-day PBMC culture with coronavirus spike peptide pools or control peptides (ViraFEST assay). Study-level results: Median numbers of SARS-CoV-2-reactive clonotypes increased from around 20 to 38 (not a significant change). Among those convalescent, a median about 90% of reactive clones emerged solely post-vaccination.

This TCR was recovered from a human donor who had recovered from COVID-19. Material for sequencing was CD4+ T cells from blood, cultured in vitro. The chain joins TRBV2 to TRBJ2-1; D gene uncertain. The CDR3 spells CASRARSYNEQFF. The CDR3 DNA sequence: TGTGCCAGCAGGGCGAGGTCCTACAATGAGCAGTTCTTC.